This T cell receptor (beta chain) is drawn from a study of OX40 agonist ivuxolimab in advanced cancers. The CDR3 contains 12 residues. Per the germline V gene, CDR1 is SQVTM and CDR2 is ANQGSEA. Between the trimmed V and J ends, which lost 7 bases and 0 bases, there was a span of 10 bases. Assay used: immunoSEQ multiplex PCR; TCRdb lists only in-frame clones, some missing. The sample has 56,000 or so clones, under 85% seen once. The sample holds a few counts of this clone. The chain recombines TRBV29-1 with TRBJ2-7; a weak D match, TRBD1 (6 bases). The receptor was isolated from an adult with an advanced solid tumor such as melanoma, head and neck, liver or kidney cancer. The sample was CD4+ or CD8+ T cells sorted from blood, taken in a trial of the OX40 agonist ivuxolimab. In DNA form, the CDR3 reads TGCAGCGCCGCGGACAGCTCCTACGAGCAGTACTTC. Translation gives CSAADSSYEQYF.